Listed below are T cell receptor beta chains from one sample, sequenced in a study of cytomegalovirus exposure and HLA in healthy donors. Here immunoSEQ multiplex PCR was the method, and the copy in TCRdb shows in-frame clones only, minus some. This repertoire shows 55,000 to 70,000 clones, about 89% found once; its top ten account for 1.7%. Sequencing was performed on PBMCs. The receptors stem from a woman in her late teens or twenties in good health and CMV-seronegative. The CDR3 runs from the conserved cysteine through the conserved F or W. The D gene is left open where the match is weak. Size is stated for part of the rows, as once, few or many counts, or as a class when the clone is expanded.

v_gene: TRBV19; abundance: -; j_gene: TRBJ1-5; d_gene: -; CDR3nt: TGTGCCAGTAGCTTACTTTTCCAGGGCGAACCCCAGCATTTT; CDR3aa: CASSLLFQGEPQHF
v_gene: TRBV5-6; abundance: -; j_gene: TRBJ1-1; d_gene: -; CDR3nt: TGTGCCAGCAGCTTAAGCCTGTTGAACACTGAAGCTTTCTTT; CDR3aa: CASSLSLLNTEAFF
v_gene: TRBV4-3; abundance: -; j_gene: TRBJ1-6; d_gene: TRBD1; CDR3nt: TGCGCCAGCAGCCAGACAGGGGGCAGTTCACCCCTCCACTTT; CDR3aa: CASSQTGGSSPLHF
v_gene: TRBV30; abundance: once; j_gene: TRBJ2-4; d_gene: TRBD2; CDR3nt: TGTGCCTGGAGTGTACTAGCGGGGGGGCCAAGAAACATTCAGTACTTC; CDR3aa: CAWSVLAGGPRNIQYF
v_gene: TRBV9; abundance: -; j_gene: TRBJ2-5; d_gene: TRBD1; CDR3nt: TGTGCCAGCAGCCAGGGGGTCGAAGGGACCCAGTACTTC; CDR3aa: CASSQGVEGTQYF
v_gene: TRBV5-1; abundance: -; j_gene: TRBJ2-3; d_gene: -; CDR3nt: TGCGCCAGCAGCTTGCTAGCAGATACGCAGTATTTT; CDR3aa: CASSLLADTQYF
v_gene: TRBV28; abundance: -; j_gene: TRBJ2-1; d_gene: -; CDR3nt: TGTGCCAGCAGGATCCACTACAATGAGCAGTTCTTC; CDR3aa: CASRIHYNEQFF
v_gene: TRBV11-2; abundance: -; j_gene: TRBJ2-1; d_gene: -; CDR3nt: TGTGCCAGCAGCTTAGGCCCAGCAAGCGATGAGCAGTTCTTC; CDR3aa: CASSLGPASDEQFF
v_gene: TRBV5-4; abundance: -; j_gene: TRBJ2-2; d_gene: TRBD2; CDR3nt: TGTGCCAGCAGCTCGGGACTAGCGGGAGGAGGAGTTACCGGGGAGCTGTTTTTT; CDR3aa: CASSSGLAGGGVTGELFF
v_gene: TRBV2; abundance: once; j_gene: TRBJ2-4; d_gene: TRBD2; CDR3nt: TGTGCCAGCAGTTGGTTGGGGGGGGGAGCCAAAAACATTCAGTACTTC; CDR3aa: CASSWLGGGAKNIQYF
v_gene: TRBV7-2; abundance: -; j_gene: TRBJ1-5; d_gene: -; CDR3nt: TGTGCCAGCAGCCCGGGCGCAGGGGGCAATCAGCCCCAGCATTTT; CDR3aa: CASSPGAGGNQPQHF
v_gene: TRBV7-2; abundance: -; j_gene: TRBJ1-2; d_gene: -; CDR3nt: TGTGCCAGCAGCTCACAGGGAGGCTACACCTTC; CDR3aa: CASSSQGGYTF
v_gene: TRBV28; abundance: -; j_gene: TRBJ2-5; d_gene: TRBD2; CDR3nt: TGTGCCAGCAGTGGCCTGGCGGGAGTACAAGAGACCCAGTACTTC; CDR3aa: CASSGLAGVQETQYF
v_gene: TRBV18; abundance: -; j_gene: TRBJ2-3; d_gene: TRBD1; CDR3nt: TGTGCCAGCTCACCCCCGGGACAGCCGGTTACGCAGTATTTT; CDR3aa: CASSPPGQPVTQYF
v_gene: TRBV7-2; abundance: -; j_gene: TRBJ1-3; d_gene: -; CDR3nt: TGTGCCAGCAGCCGGAGCCAGGGCGGGACTGGAAACACCATATATTTT; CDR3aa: CASSRSQGGTGNTIYF
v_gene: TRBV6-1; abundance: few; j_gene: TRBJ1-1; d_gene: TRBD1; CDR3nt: TGTGCCAGCAGTCCTAAACCAGGGGGCACTGAAGCTTTCTTT; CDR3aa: CASSPKPGGTEAFF
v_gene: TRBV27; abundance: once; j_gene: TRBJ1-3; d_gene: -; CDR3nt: TGTGCCAGCAGTTCACGGTGGACAGATGAGTCTGGAAACACCATATATTTT; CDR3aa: CASSSRWTDESGNTIYF
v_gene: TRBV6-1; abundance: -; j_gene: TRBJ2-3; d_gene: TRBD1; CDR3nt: TGTGCCAGCAGAAGACAGGGGGCGAGGGCAGATACGCAGTATTTT; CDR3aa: CASRRQGARADTQYF
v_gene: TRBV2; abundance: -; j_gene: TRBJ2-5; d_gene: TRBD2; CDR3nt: TGTGCCATAGGACTAGCGGGAGGGGCTCGGGAGACCCAGTACTTC; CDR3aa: CAIGLAGGARETQYF
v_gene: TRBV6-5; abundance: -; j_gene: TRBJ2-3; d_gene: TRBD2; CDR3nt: TGTGCCAGCAGCCGGACTAGCGGGGTTACGCAGTATTTT; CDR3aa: CASSRTSGVTQYF
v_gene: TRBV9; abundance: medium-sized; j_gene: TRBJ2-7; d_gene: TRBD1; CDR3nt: TGTGCCAGCAGCGAGGGACAGGGTTGGTCCTACGAGCAGTACTTC; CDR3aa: CASSEGQGWSYEQYF
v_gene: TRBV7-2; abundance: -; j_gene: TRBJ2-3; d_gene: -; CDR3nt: TGTGCCAGCAGCTTAGCGGGCACCAGCTCCTGGACAGATACGCAGTATTTT; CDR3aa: CASSLAGTSSWTDTQYF
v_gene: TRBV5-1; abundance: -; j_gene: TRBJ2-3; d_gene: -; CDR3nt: TGCGCCAGCAGCTGGACTTCCGGTAGGGATACGCAGTATTTT; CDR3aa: CASSWTSGRDTQYF
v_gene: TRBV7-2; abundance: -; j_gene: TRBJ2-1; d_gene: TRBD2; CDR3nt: TGTGCCAGCAGGAACAGCGGGGGGCAGCAGTTCTTC; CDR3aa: CASRNSGGQQFF
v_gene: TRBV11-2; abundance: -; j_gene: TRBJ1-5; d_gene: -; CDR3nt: TGTGCCAGCAGCCAGGCGGGATATAGCAATCAGCCCCAGCATTTT; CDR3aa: CASSQAGYSNQPQHF
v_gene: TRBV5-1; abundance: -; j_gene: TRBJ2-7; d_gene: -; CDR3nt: TGCGCCAGCAGTTCAAATCTTGAGGGAGCCATGTACTTC; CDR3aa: CASSSNLEGAMYF
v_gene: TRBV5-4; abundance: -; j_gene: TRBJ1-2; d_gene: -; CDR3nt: TGTGCCAGCAGCTTGCCGGGGACTCCTTGGGGCTACACCTTC; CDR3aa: CASSLPGTPWGYTF
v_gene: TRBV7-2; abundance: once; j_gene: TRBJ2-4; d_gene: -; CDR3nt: TGTGCCAGCAGTCTCGAGGCCAAAAACATTCAGTACTTC; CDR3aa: CASSLEAKNIQYF
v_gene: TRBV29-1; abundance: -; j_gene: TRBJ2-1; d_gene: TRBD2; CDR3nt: TGCAGCGTTCGGACTAGCGCCGATAATGAGCAGTTCTTC; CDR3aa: CSVRTSADNEQFF
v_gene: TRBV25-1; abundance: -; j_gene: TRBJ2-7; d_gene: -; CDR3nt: TGTGCCAGCAGTGCCGGGGGCTACGAGCAGTACTTC; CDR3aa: CASSAGGYEQYF
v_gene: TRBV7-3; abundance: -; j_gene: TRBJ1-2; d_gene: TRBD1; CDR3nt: TGTGCCAGCAGCGCAGGGGGGAACTATGGCTACACCTTC; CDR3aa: CASSAGGNYGYTF
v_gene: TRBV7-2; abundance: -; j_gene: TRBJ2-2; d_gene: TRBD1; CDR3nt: TGTGCCAGCAGCTCGAGGGGGCAAGTTACCGGGGAGCTGTTTTTT; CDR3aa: CASSSRGQVTGELFF
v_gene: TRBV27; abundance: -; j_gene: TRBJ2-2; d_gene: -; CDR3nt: TGTGCCAGCAGTCCACAAGGGGGTTTTACCACCGGGGAGCTGTTTTTT; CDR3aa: CASSPQGGFTTGELFF
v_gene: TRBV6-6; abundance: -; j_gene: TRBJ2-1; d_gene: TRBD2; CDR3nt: TGTGCCAGCAGTTACTTTAAAAGCGGGAGGGCCGTAAACGTCCTCTTC; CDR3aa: CASSYFKSGRAVNVLF
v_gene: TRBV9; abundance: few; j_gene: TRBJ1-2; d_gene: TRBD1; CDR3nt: TGTGCCAGCAGGCAGACAGGGGAGGGTGGCTACACCTTC; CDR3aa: CASRQTGEGGYTF
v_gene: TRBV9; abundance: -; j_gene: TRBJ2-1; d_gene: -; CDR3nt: TGTGCCAGCAGTACGGGAGTATCCTACAATGAGCAGTTCTTC; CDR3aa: CASSTGVSYNEQFF
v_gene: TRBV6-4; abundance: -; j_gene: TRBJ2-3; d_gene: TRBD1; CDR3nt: TGTGCCAGCAGTGCCGGGACAGGGTCCACAGATACGCAGTATTTT; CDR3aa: CASSAGTGSTDTQYF
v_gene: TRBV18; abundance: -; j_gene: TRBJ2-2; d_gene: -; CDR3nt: TGTGCCAGCTCACCGCCCCGGGGTCGGGAGCTGTTTTTT; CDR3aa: CASSPPRGRELFF
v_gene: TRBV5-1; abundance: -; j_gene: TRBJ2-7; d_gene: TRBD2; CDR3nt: TGCGCCAGCAGCTTGGGACTAGCGACTTACTACGAGCAGTACTTC; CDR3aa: CASSLGLATYYEQYF
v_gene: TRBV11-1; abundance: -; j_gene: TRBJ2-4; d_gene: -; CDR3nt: TGTGCCAGCAGCAAGGGAGAAAAAGAAATAGCCAAAAACATTCAGTACTTC; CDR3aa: CASSKGEKEIAKNIQYF
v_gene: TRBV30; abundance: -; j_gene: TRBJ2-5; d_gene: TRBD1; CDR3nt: TGTGCCTGGAACAGGGGTTTGGTGGAGACCCAGTACTTC; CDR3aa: CAWNRGLVETQYF
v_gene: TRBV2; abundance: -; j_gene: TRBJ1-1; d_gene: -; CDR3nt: TGTGCCAGCAGAGGGTGGGGGGACACTGAAGCTTTCTTT; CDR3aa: CASRGWGDTEAFF
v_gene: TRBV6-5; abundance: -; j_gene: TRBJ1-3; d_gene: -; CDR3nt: TGTGCCAGCAGTTACTCGGGGCAGATCTCTGGAAACACCATATATTTT; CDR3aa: CASSYSGQISGNTIYF
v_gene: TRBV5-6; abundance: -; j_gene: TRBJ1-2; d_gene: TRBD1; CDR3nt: TGTGCCAGCAGCGGAGGACAGGGGGCGCGGTGGGAGTATGGCTACACCTTC; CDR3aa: CASSGGQGARWEYGYTF
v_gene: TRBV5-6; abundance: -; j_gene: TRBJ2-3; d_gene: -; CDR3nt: TGTGCCAGCAGCTCCCAGGTTCCTAGCACAGATACGCAGTATTTT; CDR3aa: CASSSQVPSTDTQYF
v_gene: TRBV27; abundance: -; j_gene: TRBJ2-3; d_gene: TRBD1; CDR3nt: TGTGCCACCGGGACAGGGGATCGTTTTATCACAGATACGCAGTATTTT; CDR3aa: CATGTGDRFITDTQYF
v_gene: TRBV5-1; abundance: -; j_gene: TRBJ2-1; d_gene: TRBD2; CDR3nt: TGCGCCAGCAGCGTAGAGCGGGGGGACTACAATGAGCAGTTCTTC; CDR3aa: CASSVERGDYNEQFF
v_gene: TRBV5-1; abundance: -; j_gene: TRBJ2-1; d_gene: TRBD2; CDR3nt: TGCGCCAGCAGCTCACTAGCGGTTACCTACAATGAGCAGTTCTTC; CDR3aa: CASSSLAVTYNEQFF
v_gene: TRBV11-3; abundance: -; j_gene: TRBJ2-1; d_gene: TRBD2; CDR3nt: TGTGCCAGCAGCCCTTTGGGGGGGGAGTCCTACAATGAGCAGTTCTTC; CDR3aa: CASSPLGGESYNEQFF
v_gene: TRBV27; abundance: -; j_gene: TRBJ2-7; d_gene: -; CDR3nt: TGTGCCAGCAGTTTAGGCCATCCGGGGGGCCTCTCCTACGAGCAGTACTTC; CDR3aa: CASSLGHPGGLSYEQYF
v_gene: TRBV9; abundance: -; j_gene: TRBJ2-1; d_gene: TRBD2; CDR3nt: TGTGCCAGCAGCGTAGGACCGGGACTAGCGGGAGGTGGGTGGTTGAATGAGCAGTTCTTC; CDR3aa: CASSVGPGLAGGGWLNEQFF
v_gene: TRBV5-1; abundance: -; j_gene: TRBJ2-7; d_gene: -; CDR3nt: TGCGCCAGCTCCGAAATGACAGGAACCTACGAGCAGTACTTC; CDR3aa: CASSEMTGTYEQYF
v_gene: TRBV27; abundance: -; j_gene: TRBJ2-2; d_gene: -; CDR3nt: TGTGCCAGCAGTTCCCAGGTAGCGAACACCGGGGAGCTGTTTTTT; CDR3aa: CASSSQVANTGELFF
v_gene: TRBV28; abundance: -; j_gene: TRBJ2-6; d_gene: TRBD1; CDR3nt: TGTGCCAGCAGTCCAGGGGTAGGGGGCCTCTCTGGGGCCAACGTCCTGACTTTC; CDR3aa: CASSPGVGGLSGANVLTF
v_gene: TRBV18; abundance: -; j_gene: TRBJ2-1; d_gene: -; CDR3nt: TGTGCCAGCTCACCGTCCAGGGAGGATGAGCAGTTCTTC; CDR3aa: CASSPSREDEQFF